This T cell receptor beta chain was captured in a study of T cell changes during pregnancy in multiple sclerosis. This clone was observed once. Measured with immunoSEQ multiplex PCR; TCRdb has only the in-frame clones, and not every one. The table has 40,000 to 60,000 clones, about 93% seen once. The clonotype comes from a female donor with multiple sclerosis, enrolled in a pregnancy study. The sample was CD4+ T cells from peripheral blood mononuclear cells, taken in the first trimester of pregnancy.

Here the CDR3 DNA reads TGTGCCTGGAGTATCGGGTCAGCTAAAATAGATACGCAGTATTTT. Protein product: CAWSIGSAKIDTQYF. This chain uses TRBV30 with TRBJ2-3, with D unclear. Trimming shortened V by 2 bases and J by 5 bases, and 17 bases separated the two germline ends. This CDR3 contains 15 residues. The germline CDR1 and CDR2 sequences are GTSNPN and SVGIG (reference sequence). Full variable domain (missing parts from reference TRBV30 and TRBJ2-3): SQTIHQWPATLVQPVGSPLSLECTVEGTSNPNLYWYRQAAGRGLQLLFYSVGIGQISSEVPQNLSASRPQDRQFILSSKKLLLSDSGFYLCAWSIGSAKIDTQYFGPGTRLTVL.